The clone carrying this T cell receptor (beta chain) was found a few times. Its antigen is as yet unknown. The TCR beta cDNA libraries carried unique molecular identifiers. One entry per CDR3 protein results from TCRdb running MiXCR on the PCR reads. The table includes approximately 730,000 distinct CDR3 sequences, roughly 50% detected once. Looked up from germline, CDR1 is MGHRA and CDR2 is YSYEKL. This CDR3 has 14 amino acids. Trimming stripped 1 base from V and 0 bases from J, with 7 bases between. The sample comes from a study of post-analysis software for immune sequencing data. Findings and caveats of the study: A few TRBV segments appeared more often in patients than in controls, and TRBV5-6, TRBV5-1 and TRBV20-1 were among these. The F measure placed samples prepared in the same batch into strongly shared clusters.

The chain has TRBV4-1 and TRBJ2-7; D is ambiguous. Specimen: blood. The TCR sequence derives from a girl between 5 and 17 years old with multiple sclerosis. In nucleotides, the CDR3 is TGCGCCAGCAGCCAAGCCCGGAGCTCCTACGAGCAGTACTTC. This encodes CASSQARSSYEQYF.